A selection of T cell receptor beta chains follows, all from one sample in a study of shared clonotypes between healthy human individuals. Only in-frame clones appear in the TCRdb table, and some are missing; sequencing was by immunoSEQ multiplex PCR. The data contain 2 million or so clones, roughly 94% of them singletons. Sequencing input: naive CD4+ T cells sorted from blood. The receptors shown here come from a man aged 18 to 35 in good health. The CDR3 runs from the conserved cysteine through the conserved F or W. Fields, in order: clone size, D gene, J gene, V gene, CDR3 DNA, CDR3 protein. The D gene is left open where the match is weak. The size entry is marked missing in some rows and otherwise reads once, few, many or a size class.

size: NA; D: TRBD1; J: TRBJ1-2; V: TRBV27; DNA: TGTGCCAGCAGTAGTCCGGGACAGGGAGCGGCGGACTATGGCTACACCTTC; CDR3: CASSSPGQGAADYGYTF
size: NA; D: TRBD1; J: TRBJ1-5; V: TRBV5-1; DNA: TGCGCCAGCAGCTGGACGCCTTTACAGGGGAATCAGCCCCAGCATTTT; CDR3: CASSWTPLQGNQPQHF
size: NA; D: TRBD1; J: TRBJ1-1; V: TRBV9; DNA: TGTGCCAGCAGCCCGCGGACAGGGGGCAACACTGAAGCTTTCTTT; CDR3: CASSPRTGGNTEAFF
size: NA; D: NA; J: TRBJ2-2; V: TRBV10-1; DNA: TGCGCCAGCAGCGTCTTAAGCACCGGGGAGCTGTTTTTT; CDR3: CASSVLSTGELFF
size: NA; D: NA; J: TRBJ1-6; V: TRBV28; DNA: TGTGCCAGCAGTCTTAGCTCCTATAATTCACCCCTCCACTTT; CDR3: CASSLSSYNSPLHF
size: NA; D: TRBD1; J: TRBJ1-2; V: TRBV11-2; DNA: TGTGCCAGCAGCTTAGAAACAGGGGGCTGGTATGGCTACACCTTC; CDR3: CASSLETGGWYGYTF
size: NA; D: TRBD2; J: TRBJ2-1; V: TRBV2; DNA: TGTGCCAGCAGAGGACCGGGACTAGGTGAGCAGTTCTTC; CDR3: CASRGPGLGEQFF
size: NA; D: TRBD2; J: TRBJ2-7; V: TRBV7-2; DNA: TGTGCCAGCAGCCAGGGGCGAGAGGGACTAGCGATCGCCTACGAGCAGTACTTC; CDR3: CASSQGREGLAIAYEQYF
size: NA; D: NA; J: TRBJ1-1; V: TRBV6-5; DNA: TGTGCCAGCAGCCGCCGGGACATGGCTGAAGCTTTCTTT; CDR3: CASSRRDMAEAFF
size: NA; D: NA; J: TRBJ2-7; V: TRBV5-1; DNA: TGCGCCAGCAGCTTACGGACGAATGAGCAGTACTTC; CDR3: CASSLRTNEQYF
size: NA; D: NA; J: TRBJ2-7; V: TRBV23-1; DNA: TGCGCCAGCACACTAGCCGTGCCCTGCTTTCCTTACGAGCAGTACTTC; CDR3: CASTLAVPCFPYEQYF
size: NA; D: NA; J: TRBJ1-1; V: TRBV7-9; DNA: TGTGGGGGGAGTAACACTGAAGCTTTCTTT; CDR3: CGGSNTEAFF
size: NA; D: NA; J: TRBJ2-1; V: TRBV11-2; DNA: NA; CDR3: CASSLDFGNEQFF
size: NA; D: NA; J: TRBJ2-6; V: TRBV12-5; DNA: TGTGCTAGTGGTTTTGTGGTGGGGGACTCTGGGGCCAACGTCCTGACTTTC; CDR3: CASGFVVGDSGANVLTF
size: NA; D: TRBD1; J: TRBJ2-3; V: TRBV10-3; DNA: TGTGCCACCTGGGGCGGACAGGTCACAGATACGCAGTATTTT; CDR3: CATWGGQVTDTQYF
size: NA; D: NA; J: TRBJ2-1; V: TRBV18; DNA: TGTGCCAGCTTCCTCGTACCCGCGGGTAATGAGCAGTTCTTC; CDR3: CASFLVPAGNEQFF
size: NA; D: NA; J: TRBJ1-5; V: TRBV30; DNA: TGTGCCTGGAGTAACCAGGGAGGGGCTCAGCCCCAGCATTTT; CDR3: CAWSNQGGAQPQHF
size: NA; D: NA; J: TRBJ1-5; V: TRBV6-1; DNA: TGTGCCAGCAGTGAAAGAAGACACCAGCCCCAGCATTTT; CDR3: CASSERRHQPQHF
size: NA; D: TRBD1; J: TRBJ2-1; V: TRBV7-9; DNA: TGTGCCAGCAGGGGTAGAGGACAGGCCTACAATGAGCAGTTCTTC; CDR3: CASRGRGQAYNEQFF
size: once; D: NA; J: TRBJ1-2; V: TRBV6-5; DNA: TGTGCCAGCAGTCGGACGGCGAACTATGGCTACACCTTC; CDR3: CASSRTANYGYTF
size: NA; D: NA; J: TRBJ2-7; V: TRBV5-1; DNA: TGCGCCAGCAGCTTGGGAGGTACTACTACCTACGAGCAGTACTTC; CDR3: CASSLGGTTTYEQYF
size: NA; D: NA; J: TRBJ2-7; V: TRBV7-2; DNA: TGTGCCAGCAGCTTCTCCCCTGGGGGAGAGCAGTACTTC; CDR3: CASSFSPGGEQYF
size: NA; D: NA; J: TRBJ2-2; V: TRBV14; DNA: TGTGCCAGCAGCCAAGCCCCTAGGGGCCAAACCGGGGAGCTGTTTTTT; CDR3: CASSQAPRGQTGELFF
size: NA; D: NA; J: TRBJ2-5; V: TRBV2; DNA: TGTGCCAGCAGTGGCCCCGGAGGAACAGAGACCCAGTACTTC; CDR3: CASSGPGGTETQYF
size: NA; D: NA; J: TRBJ1-5; V: TRBV14; DNA: TGTGCCAGCAGCAGGGGTGGGCAGCCCCAGCATTTT; CDR3: CASSRGGQPQHF
size: NA; D: TRBD1; J: TRBJ1-2; V: TRBV11-3; DNA: TGTGCCAGCAGCTTAGAGGGACAGGTCGCTTATGGCTACACCTTC; CDR3: CASSLEGQVAYGYTF
size: NA; D: TRBD1; J: TRBJ2-7; V: TRBV7-9; DNA: TGTGCCAGCAGCTTAGGATTGAGGGGACAGCCCTACGAGCAGTACTTC; CDR3: CASSLGLRGQPYEQYF
size: NA; D: NA; J: TRBJ1-1; V: TRBV5-1; DNA: TGCGCCAGCAGCGGGGACGGTGAAGCTTTCTTT; CDR3: CASSGDGEAFF
size: NA; D: TRBD1; J: TRBJ1-1; V: TRBV18; DNA: TGTGCCAGCTCACCCTTTTCGACAGGGGGGAACACTGAAGCTTTCTTT; CDR3: CASSPFSTGGNTEAFF
size: many; D: NA; J: TRBJ2-5; V: TRBV2; DNA: TGTGCCAGCAGTGAAGAGGTTCAGGCCCAGTACTTC; CDR3: CASSEEVQAQYF